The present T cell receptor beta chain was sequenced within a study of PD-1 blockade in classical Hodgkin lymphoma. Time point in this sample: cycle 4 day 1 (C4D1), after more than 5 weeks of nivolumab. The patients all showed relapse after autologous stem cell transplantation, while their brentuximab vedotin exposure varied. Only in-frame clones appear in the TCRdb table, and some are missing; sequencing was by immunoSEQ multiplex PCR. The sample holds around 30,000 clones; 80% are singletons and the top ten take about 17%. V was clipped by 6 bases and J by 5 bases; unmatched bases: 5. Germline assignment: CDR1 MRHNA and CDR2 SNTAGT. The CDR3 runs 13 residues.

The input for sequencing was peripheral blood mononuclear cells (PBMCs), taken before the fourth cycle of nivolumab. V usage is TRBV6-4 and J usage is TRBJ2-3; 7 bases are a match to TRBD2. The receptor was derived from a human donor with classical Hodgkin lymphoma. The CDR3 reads CASSPSGKDTQYF. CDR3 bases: TGTGCCAGCAGCCCAAGCGGGAAAGATACGCAGTATTTT.